This TCR beta chain was retrieved from a study of T cell responses to AZD1222 COVID-19 vaccine. Regarding the study as a whole: Epitopes outside B.1.351 and B.1.1.7 mutated regions reportedly drew nearly half of spike TCRs. Mostly white British, mostly female donors; authors suggested clonal diversity may be underestimated.

V was pared by 1 base and J by 3 bases, with 13 bases between. The V gene's germline CDR1 is SGHDT and CDR2 YYEEEE. The CDR3 is 15 residues long. Remarks on this clone: Its antigen is undetermined.

The table came from immunoSEQ multiplex PCR; TCRdb's copy has only in-frame clones and leaves some out. The repertoire holds roughly 72,000 clones, with about 91% as singletons. The specimen comprised peripheral blood, sampled 28 days after the second dose of the MenACWY control vaccine. The clonotype originates from an adult who received the MenACWY meningococcal vaccine as a control. The rearrangement links TRBV5-6 to TRBJ1-2; possibly TRBD1 for D (5 bases). CDR3 residues: CASSLRGVSYYGYTF. The CDR3 DNA reads as TGTGCCAGCAGCTTGCGGGGGGTCTCATACTATGGCTACACCTTC.